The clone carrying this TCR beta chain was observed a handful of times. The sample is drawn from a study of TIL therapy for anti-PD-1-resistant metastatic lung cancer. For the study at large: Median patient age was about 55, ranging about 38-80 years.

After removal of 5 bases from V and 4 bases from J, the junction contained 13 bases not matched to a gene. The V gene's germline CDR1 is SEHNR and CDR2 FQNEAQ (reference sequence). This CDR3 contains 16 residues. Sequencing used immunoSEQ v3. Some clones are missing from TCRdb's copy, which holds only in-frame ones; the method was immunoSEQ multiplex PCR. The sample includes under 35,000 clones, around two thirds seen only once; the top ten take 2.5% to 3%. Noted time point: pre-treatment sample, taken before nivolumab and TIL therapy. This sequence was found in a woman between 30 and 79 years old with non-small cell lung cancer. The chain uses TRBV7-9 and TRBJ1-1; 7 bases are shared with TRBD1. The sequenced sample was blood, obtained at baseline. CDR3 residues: CASSPYRGLVFTEAFF. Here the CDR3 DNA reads TGTGCCAGCAGCCCTTACAGGGGCCTCGTTTTCACTGAAGCTTTCTTT.